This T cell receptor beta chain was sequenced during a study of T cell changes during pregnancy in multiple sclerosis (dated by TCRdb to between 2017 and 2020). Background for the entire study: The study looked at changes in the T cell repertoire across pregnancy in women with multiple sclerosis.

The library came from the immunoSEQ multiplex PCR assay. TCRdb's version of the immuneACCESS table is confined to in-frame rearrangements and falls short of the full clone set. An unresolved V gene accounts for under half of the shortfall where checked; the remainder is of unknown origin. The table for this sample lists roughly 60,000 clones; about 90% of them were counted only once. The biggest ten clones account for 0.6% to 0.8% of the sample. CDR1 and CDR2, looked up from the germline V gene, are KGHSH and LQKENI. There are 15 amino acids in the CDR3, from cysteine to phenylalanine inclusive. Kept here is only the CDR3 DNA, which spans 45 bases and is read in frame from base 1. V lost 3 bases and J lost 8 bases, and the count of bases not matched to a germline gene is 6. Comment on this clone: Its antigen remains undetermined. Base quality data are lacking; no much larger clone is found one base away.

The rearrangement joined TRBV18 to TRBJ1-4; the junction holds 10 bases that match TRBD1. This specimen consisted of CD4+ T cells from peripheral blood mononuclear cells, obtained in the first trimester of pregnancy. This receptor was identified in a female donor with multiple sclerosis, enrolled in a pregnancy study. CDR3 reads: CASSPPGQGYEKLFF. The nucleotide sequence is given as TGTGCCAGCTCACCCCCGGGACAGGGGTACGAAAAACTGTTTTTT.